A single sample gave rise to the 9 T cell receptor beta chains below, sequenced in a study of lymphopenia after photon versus proton radiotherapy. Sequencing was performed with immunoSEQ multiplex PCR; in TCRdb, only in-frame clones are kept and a portion is missing. The data hold about 160,000 clones, with less than 90% observed a single time. This sample comprised peripheral blood, obtained from a patient treated with photon-based radiotherapy. Receptor source: a man between 50 and 59 years old with gastric cancer.

The chain carries TRBV9 and TRBJ2-3, with unresolved D. Per the germline V gene, CDR1 is SGDLS and CDR2 is YYNGEE. This CDR3 is built from 12 residues. Trimming removed 0 bases at V and 9 bases at J, with 8 bases between. DNA of the CDR3: TGTGCCAGCAGCGTAGTGGTGGGGACGCAGTATTTT. Translated, it gives CASSVVVGTQYF.

The CDR3 loop is CASRTLAGGTQYF. In DNA, the CDR3 is TGTGCCAGCAGAACACTAGCGGGGGGCACGCAGTATTTT. This rearrangement joins TRBV28 to TRBJ2-3, with 12 bases fitting TRBD2. The V and J ends lost 6 bases and 9 bases, in that order; junction bases with no gene match: 4. Germline CDR1 is MDHEN and CDR2 is SYDVKM. The CDR3 is 13 residues long.

V and J are TRBV6-5 and TRBJ1-5; perhaps TRBD1 as D (6 bases). Trimming pared 0 bases from V and 2 bases from J, leaving 11 bases between. The CDR3 sequence is 16 residues long. Per germline, CDR1 MNHEY and CDR2 SVGAGI. The CDR3, as DNA: TGTGCCAGCAGTTACTCGACAGGCCCGGGCAATCAGCCCCAGCATTTT. Encoded protein: CASSYSTGPGNQPQHF.

The chain employs TRBV28 and TRBJ1-2; 7 positions match TRBD1. CDR3 length equals 12 residues. Germline values: CDR1 MDHEN, CDR2 SYDVKM. Trimming took 7 bases from V and 8 from J; bases not matched to a gene: 7. CDR3 bases: TGTGCCAGCAACCGACAGGGAAGAGGCTACACCTTC. It is translated as CASNRQGRGYTF.

The chain couples TRBV7-3 to TRBJ2-7, with D possibly matching TRBD2 (5 bases). V shed 1 base and J shed 7 bases, with 11 bases lying between them. The CDR3 has 13 residues. CDR1 and CDR2 from the germline V gene are SGHTA and FQGTGA. CDR3 bases: TGTGCCAGCAGCTTAAGGGGAGCTAGTGAGCAGTACTTC. Its translation: CASSLRGASEQYF.

The genes are TRBV14 and TRBJ2-7, with D unresolved. CDR3 length: 14 amino acids. Germline V gene data show CDR1 as SGHDN and CDR2 as FVKESK. V gave up 0 bases and J gave up 4 bases, with 10 bases separating them. Written as DNA, the CDR3 is TGTGCCAGCAGCCAAGAGCTTTTCCCTTACGAGCAGTACTTC. Protein: CASSQELFPYEQYF.

The sample holds one count of this clone. The J gene is TRBJ2-5, the V gene TRBV5-4; the D is unclear. The length of the CDR3 is 13 residues. Germline V gene lookup returns CDR1 SGHNT and CDR2 YYREEE (reference sequence). Deletions cut 2 bases from V and 5 bases from J, with 10 bases between. Here the CDR3 reads CASSFGAQETQYF. CDR3 in DNA: TGTGCCAGCAGCTTTGGAGCGCAGGAGACCCAGTACTTC.

This clone was seen only once. CDR3: CASSLGGSGETQYF. Written as DNA, the CDR3 is TGTGCCAGCAGCTTAGGGGGATCTGGAGAGACCCAGTACTTC. The chain employs TRBV7-7 and TRBJ2-5, with D unresolved. CDR3 length: 14 amino acids. Germline V gene data show CDR1 as SSHAT and CDR2 as FNYEAQ (reference sequence). The germline V and J ends were trimmed by 1 base and 4 bases, with 10 bases remaining between them.

The chain uses TRBV6-5 and TRBJ1-1; D not certain. V was pared by 2 bases and J by 1 base, with 8 bases between. Looked up from germline, CDR1 is MNHEY and CDR2 is SVGAGI. The CDR3 length is 14 residues. The CDR3 protein is CASSYGVTNTEAFF. Written as DNA, the CDR3 is TGTGCCAGCAGTTACGGGGTAACGAACACTGAAGCTTTCTTT.